This is a list of T cell receptor beta chains from one sample in a study of blood T cell repertoires in COVID-19. Some clones are missing from TCRdb's copy, which holds only in-frame ones; the method was immunoSEQ multiplex PCR. The sample consists of approximately 100,000 clones, approximately 87% of them appearing once. The sample taken for sequencing was peripheral blood. The receptor source for this set is a woman in her thirties with acute or convalescent COVID-19. Both conserved end residues are trimmed from each CDR3. Each record gives: CDR3 length, clone size, V gene, J gene, CDR3 protein. Rows give clone size only sometimes, using once, few, many, or a class for an expanded clone.

14	NA	TRBV14	TRBJ1-1	ASSHARQGGNTEAF
11	NA	TRBV29-1	TRBJ1-1	SVAGQANTEAF
13	NA	TRBV19	TRBJ2-7	ASSSALNGVYEQY
13	NA	TRBV6-6	TRBJ1-1	ASSYSTGYGTEAF
13	few	TRBV7-8	TRBJ2-7	ASSLEVTESGEQY
14	once	TRBV5-1	TRBJ2-3	ASSLPSLADTDTQY
12	NA	TRBV10-2	TRBJ2-1	ASASSGGGDEQF
14	few	TRBV5-6	TRBJ1-5	ASSPKSRAGNQPQH
11	NA	TRBV7-2	TRBJ1-5	ASSLRGNQPQH
12	NA	TRBV13	TRBJ1-2	ASSLGRTDYGYT
9	NA	TRBV18	TRBJ1-2	ASSSQVGYT
11	few	TRBV7-3	TRBJ1-6	ASSFALNSPLH
12	NA	TRBV3-1/TRBV3-2	TRBJ2-7	ASSQLSGAYEQY
11	NA	TRBV5-6	TRBJ2-7	ASSSYHRDEQY
13	NA	TRBV6-6	TRBJ2-7	ASSYMDSTSYEQY
13	NA	TRBV3-1/TRBV3-2	TRBJ1-1	ASSPPAQGDTEAF
13	NA	TRBV5-6	TRBJ2-3	ASSRRQLSTDTQY
14	NA	TRBV9	TRBJ2-3	ASSVGSGGFTDTQY
11	NA	TRBV2	TRBJ1-3	ASRANSGNTIY
14	NA	TRBV4-2	TRBJ2-3	ASSPGDHSEVDTQY
11	once	TRBV27	TRBJ2-7	ASSSGGIYEQY
11	NA	TRBV12-3/TRBV12-4	TRBJ2-1	ASSGGSYNEQF
14	NA	TRBV18	TRBJ2-7	ASSPLGSARGYEQY
14	NA	TRBV19	TRBJ1-1	ASSIFGQGGGTEAF
12	NA	TRBV25-1	TRBJ1-3	ASGFRGQGNTIY
16	NA	TRBV28	TRBJ1-5	ASSLWPRDTYSNQPQH
12	NA	TRBV30	TRBJ2-3	AWSVDSSTDTQY
13	NA	TRBV6-1	TRBJ1-2	ASSDRTGSHYGYT
13	NA	TRBV10-3	TRBJ2-3	AISATSGEADTQY
14	NA	TRBV6-1	TRBJ1-2	ASSEALTGRAYGYT
13	many	TRBV12-5	TRBJ1-3	ASGQTRDEGNTIY
9	NA	TRBV2	TRBJ1-5	ASSDDDRAH
13	NA	TRBV11-2	TRBJ1-1	ASSLNVAGNTEAF
12	NA	TRBV2	TRBJ2-1	ASRASGGHNEQF
12	NA	TRBV5-1	TRBJ1-6	ASSLGGVVSPLH
13	NA	TRBV28	TRBJ1-3	ASSDQGATGNTIY
12	NA	TRBV11-2	TRBJ2-1	ASSPQGGHNEQF
10	NA	TRBV24-1	TRBJ2-7	ATGTGTNEQY
14	NA	TRBV13	TRBJ1-2	ASSIGGGSGGFGYT
12	NA	TRBV24-1	TRBJ1-2	ATSDPDRGGGYT
12	NA	TRBV27	TRBJ1-4	ASSFRGTNEKLF
12	NA	TRBV6-1	TRBJ1-5	ASSDGGVNQPQH
13	NA	TRBV7-9	TRBJ2-1	ASSETSGDYNEQF
12	NA	TRBV6-5	TRBJ2-2	ASLKGANTGELF
13	NA	TRBV12-2	TRBJ1-1	ASRPYRGPRGEAF
12	NA	TRBV11-3	TRBJ2-1	ASSLVAGKNEQF
15	NA	TRBV2	TRBJ2-7	ASSDIMGIGRSYEQY
13	NA	TRBV7-6	TRBJ1-6	ASSLAAAGDSPLH
13	NA	TRBV28	TRBJ1-5	ASSFGQGGNQPQH
11	NA	TRBV24-1	TRBJ1-2	ATSAGVNYGYT
11	few	TRBV6-5	TRBJ1-2	ASRSTGPYGYT
13	once	TRBV6-5	TRBJ2-7	ASSYSGQGTGEQY
17	NA	TRBV19	TRBJ1-1	ASTRRGQGAIRTYTEAF
13	NA	TRBV6-5	TRBJ2-2	ASSYHRVAPGELF